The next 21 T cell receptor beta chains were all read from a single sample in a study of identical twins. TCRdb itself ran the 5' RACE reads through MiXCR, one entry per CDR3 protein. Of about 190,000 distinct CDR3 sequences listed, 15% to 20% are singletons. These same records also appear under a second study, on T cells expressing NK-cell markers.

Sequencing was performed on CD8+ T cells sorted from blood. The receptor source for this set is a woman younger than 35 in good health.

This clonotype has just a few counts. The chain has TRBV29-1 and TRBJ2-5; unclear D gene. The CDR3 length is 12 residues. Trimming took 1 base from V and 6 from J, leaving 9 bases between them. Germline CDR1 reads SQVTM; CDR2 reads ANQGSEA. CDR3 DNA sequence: TGCAGCGTTGAAGGTGACGCGAAGACCCAGTACTTC. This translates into CSVEGDAKTQYF.

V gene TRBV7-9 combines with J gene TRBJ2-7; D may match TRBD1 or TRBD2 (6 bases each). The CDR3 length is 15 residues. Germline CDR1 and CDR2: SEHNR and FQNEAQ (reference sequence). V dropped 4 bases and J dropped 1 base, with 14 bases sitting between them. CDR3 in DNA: TGTGCCAGCAGCTCCAGTTGGGGGGCTTCCTACGAGCAGTACTTC. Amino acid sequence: CASSSSWGASYEQYF.

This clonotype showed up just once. As DNA, the CDR3 is TGTGCCAGCAGACACCGGACAGCGAAGAGCTCTGGGGCCAACGTCCTGACTTTC. The encoded protein is CASRHRTAKSSGANVLTF. V gene TRBV6-1 combines with J gene TRBJ2-6; D may be TRBD1 (6 bases). The CDR3 runs 18 residues. V was clipped by 6 bases and J by 0 bases, with 18 bases between them. Per the germline V gene, CDR1 is MNHNS and CDR2 is SASEGT.

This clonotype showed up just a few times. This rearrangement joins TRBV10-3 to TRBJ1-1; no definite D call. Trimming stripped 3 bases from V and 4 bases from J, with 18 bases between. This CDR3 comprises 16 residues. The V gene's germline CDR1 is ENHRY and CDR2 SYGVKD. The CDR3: CAISDPKRPESTEAFF. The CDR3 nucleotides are TGTGCCATCAGTGACCCGAAGAGGCCGGAGTCCACTGAAGCTTTCTTT.

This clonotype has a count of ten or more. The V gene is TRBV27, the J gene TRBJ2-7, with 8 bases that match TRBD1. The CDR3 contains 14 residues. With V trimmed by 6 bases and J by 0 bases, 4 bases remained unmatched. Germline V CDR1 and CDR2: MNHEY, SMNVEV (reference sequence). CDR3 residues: CASRETGGSYEQYF. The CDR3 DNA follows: TGTGCCAGCAGGGAAACAGGGGGCTCCTACGAGCAGTACTTC.

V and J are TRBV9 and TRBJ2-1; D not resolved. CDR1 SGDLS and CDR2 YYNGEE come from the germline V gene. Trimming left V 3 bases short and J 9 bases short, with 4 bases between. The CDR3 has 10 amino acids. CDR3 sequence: CASSGSEQFF. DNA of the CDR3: TGTGCCAGCAGCGGGAGTGAGCAGTTCTTC.

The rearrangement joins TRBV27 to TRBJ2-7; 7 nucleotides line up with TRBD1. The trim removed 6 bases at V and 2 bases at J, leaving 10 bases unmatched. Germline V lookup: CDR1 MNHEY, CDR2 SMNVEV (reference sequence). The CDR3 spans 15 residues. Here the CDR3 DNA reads TGTGCCAGCAGGCGGAGACAGGGCGAAGCCTACGAGCAGTACTTC. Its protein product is CASRRRQGEAYEQYF.

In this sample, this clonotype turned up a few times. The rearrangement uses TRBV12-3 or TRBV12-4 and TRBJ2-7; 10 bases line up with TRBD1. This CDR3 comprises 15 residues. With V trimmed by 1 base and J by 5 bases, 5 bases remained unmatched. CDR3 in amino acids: CASSLGTGGIDEQYF. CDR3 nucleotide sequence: TGTGCCAGCAGTTTAGGGACAGGGGGTATCGACGAGCAGTACTTC.

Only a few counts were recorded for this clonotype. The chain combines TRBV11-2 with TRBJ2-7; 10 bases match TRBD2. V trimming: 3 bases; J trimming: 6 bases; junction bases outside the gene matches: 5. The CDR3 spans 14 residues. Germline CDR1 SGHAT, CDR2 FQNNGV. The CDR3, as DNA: TGTGCCAGCAGCTTCCGGACTAGCGGAGGCGAGCAGTACTTC. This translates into CASSFRTSGGEQYF.

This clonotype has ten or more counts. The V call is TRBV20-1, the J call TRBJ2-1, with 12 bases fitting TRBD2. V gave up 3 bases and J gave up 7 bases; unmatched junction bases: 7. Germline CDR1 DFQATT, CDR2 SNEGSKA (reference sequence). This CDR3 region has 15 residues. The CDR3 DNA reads TGCAGTGCTAGCCAACTAGCGGGGGGACCTAATGAGCAGTTCTTC. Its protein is CSASQLAGGPNEQFF.

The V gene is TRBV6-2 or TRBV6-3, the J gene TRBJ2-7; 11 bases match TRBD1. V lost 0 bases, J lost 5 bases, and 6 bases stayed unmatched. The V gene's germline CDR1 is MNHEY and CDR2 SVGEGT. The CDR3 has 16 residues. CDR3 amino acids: CASSYSTRTGGDEQYF. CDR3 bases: TGTGCCAGCAGTTACTCGACTAGGACAGGGGGCGACGAGCAGTACTTC.

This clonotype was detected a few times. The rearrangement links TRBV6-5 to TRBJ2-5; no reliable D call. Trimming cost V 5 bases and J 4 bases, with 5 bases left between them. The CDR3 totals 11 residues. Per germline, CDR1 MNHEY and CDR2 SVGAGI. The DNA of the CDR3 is TGTGCCAGCAGTACGGTAGAGACCCAGTACTTC. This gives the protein CASSTVETQYF.

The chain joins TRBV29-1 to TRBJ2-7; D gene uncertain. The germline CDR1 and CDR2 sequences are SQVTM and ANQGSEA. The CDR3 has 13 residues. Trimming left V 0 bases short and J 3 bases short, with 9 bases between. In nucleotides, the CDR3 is TGCAGCGTTGAAGAACCAGGTGACTACGAGCAGTACTTC. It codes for CSVEEPGDYEQYF.

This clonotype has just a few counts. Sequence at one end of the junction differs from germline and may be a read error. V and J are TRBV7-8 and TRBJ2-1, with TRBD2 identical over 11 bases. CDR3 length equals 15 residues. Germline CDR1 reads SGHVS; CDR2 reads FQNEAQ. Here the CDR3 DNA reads TGTGCCAGCAGGTTAGGACTAGCGGGCCGGGGTGAGCAGTTCTTC. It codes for CASRLGLAGRGEQFF.

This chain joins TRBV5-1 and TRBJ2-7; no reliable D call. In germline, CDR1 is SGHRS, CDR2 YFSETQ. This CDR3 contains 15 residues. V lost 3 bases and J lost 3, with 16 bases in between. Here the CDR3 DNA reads TGCGCCAGCAGCTGGGTCGAAGGGCAAGGCTACGAGCAGTACTTC. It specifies CASSWVEGQGYEQYF. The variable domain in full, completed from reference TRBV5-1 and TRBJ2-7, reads KAGVTQTPRYLIKTRGQQVTLSCSPISGHRSVSWYQQTPGQGLQFLFEYFSETQRNKGNFPGRFSGRQFSNSRSEMNVSTLELGDSALYLCASSWVEGQGYEQYFGPGTRLTVT.

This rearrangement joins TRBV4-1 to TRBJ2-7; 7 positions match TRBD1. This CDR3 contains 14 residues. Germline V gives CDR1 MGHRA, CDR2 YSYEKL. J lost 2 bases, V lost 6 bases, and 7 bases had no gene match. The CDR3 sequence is CASRPRQGAYEQYF. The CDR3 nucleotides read TGCGCCAGCAGACCACGCCAGGGGGCCTACGAGCAGTACTTC.

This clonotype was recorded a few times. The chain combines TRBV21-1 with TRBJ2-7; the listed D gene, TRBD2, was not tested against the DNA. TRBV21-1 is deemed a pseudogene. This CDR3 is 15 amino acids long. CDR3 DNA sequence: TGTGCCAGCAGCAGACAACTTAGCGGAATCTACGAGCAGTACTTC. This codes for CASSRQLSGIYEQYF.

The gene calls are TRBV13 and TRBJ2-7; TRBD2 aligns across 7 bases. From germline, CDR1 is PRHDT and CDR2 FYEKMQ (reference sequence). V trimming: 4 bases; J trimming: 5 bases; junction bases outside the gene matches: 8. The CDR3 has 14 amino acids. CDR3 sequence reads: CASSSGEGRNEQYF. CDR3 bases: TGTGCCAGCAGCTCCGGGGAGGGGAGGAACGAGCAGTACTTC.

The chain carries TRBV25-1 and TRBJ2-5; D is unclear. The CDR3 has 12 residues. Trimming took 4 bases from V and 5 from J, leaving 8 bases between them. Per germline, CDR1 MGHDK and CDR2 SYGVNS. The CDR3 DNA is TGTGCCAGCAGTGTCCTTGGGGAGACCCAGTACTTC. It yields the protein CASSVLGETQYF.

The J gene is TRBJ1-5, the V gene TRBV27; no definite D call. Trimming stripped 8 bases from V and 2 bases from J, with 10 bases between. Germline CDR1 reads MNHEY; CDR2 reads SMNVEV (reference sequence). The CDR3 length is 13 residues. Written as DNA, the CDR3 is TGTGCCAGCGGTGGGCAGGGCAATCAGCCCCAGCATTTT. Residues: CASGGQGNQPQHF.

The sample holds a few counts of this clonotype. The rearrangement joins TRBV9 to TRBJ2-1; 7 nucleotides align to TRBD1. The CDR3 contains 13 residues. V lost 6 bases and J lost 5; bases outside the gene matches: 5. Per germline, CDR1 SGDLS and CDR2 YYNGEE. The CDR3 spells CASTLTGNNEQFF. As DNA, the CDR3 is TGTGCCAGCACCTTGACAGGGAACAATGAGCAGTTCTTC.